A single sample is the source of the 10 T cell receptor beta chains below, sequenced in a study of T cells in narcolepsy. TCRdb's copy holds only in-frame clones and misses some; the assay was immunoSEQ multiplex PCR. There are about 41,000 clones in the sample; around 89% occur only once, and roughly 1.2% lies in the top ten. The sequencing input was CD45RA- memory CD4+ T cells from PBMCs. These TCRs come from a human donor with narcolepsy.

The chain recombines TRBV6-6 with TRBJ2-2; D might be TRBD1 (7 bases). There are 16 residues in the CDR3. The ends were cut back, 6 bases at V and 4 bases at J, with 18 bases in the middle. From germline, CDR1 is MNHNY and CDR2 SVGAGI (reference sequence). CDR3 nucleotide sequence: TGTGCCAGCAGCAGTAGGAGGGGGCCCGGCACCGGGGAGCTGTTTTTT. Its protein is CASSSRRGPGTGELFF.

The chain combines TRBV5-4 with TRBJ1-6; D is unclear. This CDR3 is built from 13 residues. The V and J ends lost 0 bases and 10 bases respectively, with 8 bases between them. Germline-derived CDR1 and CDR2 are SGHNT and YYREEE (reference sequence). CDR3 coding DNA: TGTGCCAGCAGCTTGGGCAGTAAATCACCCCTCCACTTT. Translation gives CASSLGSKSPLHF.

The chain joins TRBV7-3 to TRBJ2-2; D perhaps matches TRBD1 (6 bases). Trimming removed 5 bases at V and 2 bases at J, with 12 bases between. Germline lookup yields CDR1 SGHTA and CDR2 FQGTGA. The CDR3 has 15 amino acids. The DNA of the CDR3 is TGTGCCAGCAGCCGGGACATCAGAAACACCGGGGAGCTGTTTTTT. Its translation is CASSRDIRNTGELFF.

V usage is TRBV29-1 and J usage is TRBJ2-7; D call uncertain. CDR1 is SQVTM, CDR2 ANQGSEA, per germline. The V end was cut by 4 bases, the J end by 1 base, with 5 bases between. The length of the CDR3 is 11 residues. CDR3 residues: CSVVLSYEQYF. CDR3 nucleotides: TGCAGCGTTGTACTGTCCTACGAGCAGTACTTC.

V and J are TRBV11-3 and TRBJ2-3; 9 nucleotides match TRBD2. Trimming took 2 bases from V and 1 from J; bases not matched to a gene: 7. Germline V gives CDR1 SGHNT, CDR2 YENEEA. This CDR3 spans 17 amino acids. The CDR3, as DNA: TGTGCCAGCAGCTTAATTAGCGGGGGTAGGGGCACAGATACGCAGTATTTT. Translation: CASSLISGGRGTDTQYF.

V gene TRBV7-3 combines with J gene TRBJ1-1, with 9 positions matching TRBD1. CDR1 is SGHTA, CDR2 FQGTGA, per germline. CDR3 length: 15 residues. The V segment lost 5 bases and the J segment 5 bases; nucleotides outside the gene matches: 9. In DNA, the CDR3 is TGTGCCAGCAGCCCCAGCGGACAGGGGTTGACTGAAGCTTTCTTT. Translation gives CASSPSGQGLTEAFF.

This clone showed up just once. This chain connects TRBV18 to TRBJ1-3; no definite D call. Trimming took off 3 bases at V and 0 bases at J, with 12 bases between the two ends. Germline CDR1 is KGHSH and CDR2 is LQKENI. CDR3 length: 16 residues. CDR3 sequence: CASSPGPRFSGNTIYF. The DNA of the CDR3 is TGTGCCAGCTCACCCGGACCGCGCTTCTCTGGAAACACCATATATTTT.

The CDR3 nucleotides read TGTGCCAGCAGCTTAAGATCTGGGATGGACACTGAAGCTTTCTTT. Its translation: CASSLRSGMDTEAFF. The chain joins TRBV7-6 to TRBJ1-1; no reliable D call. CDR1 and CDR2 (germline): SGHVS, FNYEAQ. V was shortened by 2 bases and J by 3 bases, with 13 bases between the two germline ends. This CDR3 is 15 amino acids long.

The DNA for the CDR3 is TGTGCCAGCAGCTTAGAGGGGGCAAGAGGGGAGACCCAGTACTTC. It specifies CASSLEGARGETQYF. This rearrangement joins TRBV7-6 to TRBJ2-5; 7 positions match TRBD1. Trimming at V came to 1 base and at J to 5 bases, leaving 7 bases not matched to a gene. Germline CDR1 is SGHVS and CDR2 is FNYEAQ. CDR3 length: 15 residues.

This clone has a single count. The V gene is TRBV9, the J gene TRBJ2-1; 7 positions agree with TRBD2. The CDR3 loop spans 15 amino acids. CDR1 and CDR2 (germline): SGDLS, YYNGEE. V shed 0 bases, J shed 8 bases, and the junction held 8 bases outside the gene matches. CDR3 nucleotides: TGTGCCAGCAGCGTAGGCGTAGCGGGCGTAGATGAGCAGTTCTTC. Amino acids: CASSVGVAGVDEQFF.